The 22 T cell receptor beta chains below come from one sample, sequenced in a study of blood T cell repertoires in COVID-19. The repertoire was sequenced with immunoSEQ multiplex PCR; TCRdb's copy has only in-frame clones and lacks some. This sample carries approximately 160,000 clones, 75% to 90% of them seen once, and the ten largest clones take 11%. What was sequenced was peripheral blood. The source is a human donor in a cohort sampled during active COVID-19.

This chain links TRBV4-1 with TRBJ1-1, with TRBD1 matching over 10 bases. The CDR3 loop spans 17 amino acids. Per the germline V gene, CDR1 is MGHRA and CDR2 is YSYEKL. With 7 bases clipped from V and 1 base from J, the junction kept 12 bases outside the gene matches. The CDR3 coding sequence is TGCGCCAGCAACTTAGTCCCGGGACAGGGGAGGAACACTGAAGCTTTCTTT. It translates to CASNLVPGQGRNTEAFF.

This chain uses TRBV4-3 with TRBJ2-7, with D perhaps TRBD2 (6 bases). Per the germline V gene, CDR1 is LGHNA and CDR2 is YSLEER. Trimming removed 1 base from V and 2 bases from J, with 12 bases in between. There are 15 residues in the CDR3. The CDR3 DNA reads TGCGCCAGCAGCCAAGGGAGCGGGTGGACCTACGAGCAGTACTTC. Protein sequence: CASSQGSGWTYEQYF.

The chain links TRBV7-9 to TRBJ2-7; no firm D call. The CDR3 totals 14 residues. Trimming shortened V by 3 bases and J by 5 bases, and 14 bases separated the two germline ends. Germline CDR1 and CDR2: SEHNR and FQNEAQ (reference sequence). CDR3 sequence: CASSFRGLVDEQYF. The CDR3 region has the DNA TGTGCCAGCAGCTTCCGAGGTTTAGTCGACGAGCAGTACTTC.

The chain has TRBV2 and TRBJ2-5, with 9 bases fitting TRBD1. V shed 10 bases, J shed 1 base, and the junction held 4 bases outside the gene matches. Per the germline V gene, CDR1 is SNHLY and CDR2 is FYNNEI. The CDR3 contains 13 residues. The CDR3 region is CATNRGPQETQYF. As DNA, the CDR3 is TGTGCCACCAACAGGGGGCCCCAAGAGACCCAGTACTTC.

V is TRBV27 and J is TRBJ2-3, with a weak D call TRBD2 (6 bases). The CDR3 has 15 residues. The germline V gene encodes CDR1 MNHEY and CDR2 SMNVEV (reference sequence). V was clipped by 2 bases and J by 3 bases, with 12 bases between them. DNA of the CDR3: TGTGCCAGCAGTTTAGGCCCGGGGGAGACAGATACGCAGTATTTT. It is translated as CASSLGPGETDTQYF.

The gene calls are TRBV5-6 and TRBJ2-7; no reliable D call. The CDR3 length is 18 residues. Looked up from germline, CDR1 is SGHDT and CDR2 is YYEEEE. V lost 0 bases and J 6 bases, leaving 25 bases between the germline ends. The CDR3 bases are TGTGCCAGCAGCTTGGTAGGCAGACTCGGGTTGCGTGTTGTCGAGCAGTACTTC. Translated: CASSLVGRLGLRVVEQYF.

The CDR3 sequence: CASSFLTLLAGAGETQYF. CDR3 nucleotides: TGTGCCAGCAGTTTCCTGACCTTACTAGCGGGGGCAGGAGAGACCCAGTACTTC. The chain joins TRBV28 to TRBJ2-5; 11 positions match TRBD2. Losses at the gene ends were 3 bases for V and 4 bases for J; bases not matched to a gene: 13. CDR1 is MDHEN and CDR2 is SYDVKM in the germline V gene. The CDR3 has 18 amino acids.

This chain links TRBV5-6 with TRBJ2-4; 8 positions match TRBD2. The J segment lost 9 bases and the V segment lost 4 bases, leaving 9 bases of the junction unmatched. Germline V lookup: CDR1 SGHDT, CDR2 YYEEEE. This CDR3 region has 14 residues. The CDR3 sequence is CASSGPGLVGIQYF. The CDR3 DNA sequence: TGTGCCAGCAGCGGTCCGGGACTAGTCGGCATTCAGTACTTC.

The J gene is TRBJ1-5, the V gene TRBV11-2, with TRBD1 matching over 7 bases. Germline CDR1 reads SGHAT; CDR2 reads FQNNGV. There are 14 residues in the CDR3. The J segment lost 6 bases and the V segment lost 5 bases, leaving 7 bases of the junction unmatched. The CDR3 DNA sequence: TGTGCCAGCAGCCGGGACAGCGCGGGTCAGCCCCAGCATTTT. Translated: CASSRDSAGQPQHF.

The chain has TRBV2 and TRBJ2-1; 8 bases fit TRBD2. This CDR3 contains 15 residues. Trimming cost V 2 bases and J 6 bases; bases outside gene matches: 6. Per germline, CDR1 SNHLY and CDR2 FYNNEI. CDR3 amino acids: CASSERSGSGNEQFF. The CDR3 coding sequence is TGTGCCAGCAGTGAAAGGAGCGGGAGCGGCAATGAGCAGTTCTTC. Drawing the rest from reference TRBV2 and TRBJ2-1, the complete variable domain is EPEVTQTPSHQVTQMGQEVILRCVPISNHLYFYWYRQILGQKVEFLVSFYNNEISEKSEIFDDQFSVERPDGSNFTLKIRSTKLEDSAMYFCASSERSGSGNEQFFGPGTRLTVL.

The genes are TRBV5-4 and TRBJ2-2; a weak D match, TRBD2 (6 bases). Germline V gives CDR1 SGHNT, CDR2 YYREEE (reference sequence). Between the trimmed V and J ends, which lost 2 bases and 5 bases, there was a span of 10 bases. This CDR3 is 14 amino acids long. The CDR3 bases are TGTGCCAGCAGCTTCGAGGAGGGGACCGGGGAGCTGTTTTTT. Translating it yields CASSFEEGTGELFF.

This clone came up many times. The V call is TRBV12-3 or TRBV12-4, the J call TRBJ1-5, with D unclear. CDR3 length: 12 amino acids. V was clipped by 5 bases and J by 4 bases, with 6 bases between them. The CDR3 spells CASSEGNQPQHF. The CDR3, as DNA: TGTGCCAGCAGTGAGGGAAATCAGCCCCAGCATTTT.

The chain recombines TRBV2 with TRBJ1-6; tentative D call: TRBD1 (6 bases). This CDR3 contains 14 residues. The germline V and J ends were trimmed by 5 bases and 10 bases, with 15 bases remaining between them. Per the germline V gene, CDR1 is SNHLY and CDR2 is FYNNEI. The CDR3 coding sequence is TGTGCCAGCAGTCCGGGACTAGGGGGATCACCCCTCCACTTT. It encodes CASSPGLGGSPLHF.

This clone is a singleton in its sample. One junction end disagrees with the germline gene, perhaps due to a read error. The gene calls are TRBV18 and TRBJ2-7; 7 bases are shared with TRBD1. This CDR3 has 15 residues. Per germline, CDR1 KGHSH and CDR2 LQKENI. The CDR3 spells CASSPQGISSYEQYF. DNA of the CDR3: TGTGCCAGCTCCCCACAGGGGATAAGCTCCTACGAGCAGTACTTC.

The chain joins TRBV6-1 to TRBJ1-2; TRBD1 aligns across 9 bases. V gave up 7 bases and J gave up 2 bases; unmatched junction bases: 5. The CDR3 is made up of 14 amino acids. Germline loops: CDR1 MNHNS, CDR2 SASEGT. The CDR3 bases are TGTGCCAGCATTGGACAGGGGCGGAACTATGGCTACACCTTC. This codes for CASIGQGRNYGYTF.

The V and J genes are TRBV7-9 and TRBJ2-7; 10 positions agree with TRBD1. Germline V gene sequence: CDR1 SEHNR, CDR2 FQNEAQ (reference sequence). The CDR3 length is 13 residues. Trimming at V came to 6 bases and at J to 4 bases, leaving 3 bases not matched to a gene. The DNA of the CDR3 is TGTGCCAGCAGGACAGGGGGCGAATACGAGCAGTACTTC. Residues: CASRTGGEYEQYF.

Only one count was recorded for this clone. The rearrangement joins TRBV18 to TRBJ2-5; 16 bases agree with TRBD2. In germline, CDR1 is KGHSH, CDR2 LQKENI. V lost 5 bases, J lost 1 base, and 10 bases stayed unmatched. The CDR3 spans 19 residues. CDR3 protein: CASSSLPGLAGGGQETQYF. The DNA for the CDR3 is TGTGCCAGCTCATCGCTCCCGGGACTAGCGGGAGGGGGCCAAGAGACCCAGTACTTC.

The chain employs TRBV20-1 and TRBJ1-1; D call uncertain. The V gene's germline CDR1 is DFQATT and CDR2 SNEGSKA (reference sequence). This CDR3 is 11 amino acids long. The ends were cut back, 6 bases at V and 5 bases at J, with 10 bases in the middle. DNA of the CDR3: TGCAGTGCCACGGGAGGGACTGAAGCTTTCTTT. It yields the protein CSATGGTEAFF.

The rearrangement links TRBV5-1 to TRBJ1-1; 8 positions agree with TRBD1. The junction had 2 bases not matched to a gene; V was cut back by 0 bases and J by 7 bases. CDR1 SGHRS and CDR2 YFSETQ come from the germline V gene. The CDR3 length is 13 residues. The CDR3 nucleotides are TGCGCCAGCAGCTTGGCCGGGACAGGTGAAGCTTTCTTT. Encoded protein: CASSLAGTGEAFF.

The chain joins TRBV2 to TRBJ2-1; 8 bases agree with TRBD2. CDR1 is SNHLY and CDR2 is FYNNEI in the germline V gene. The CDR3 totals 13 residues. With 3 bases clipped from V and 12 bases from J, the junction kept 7 bases outside the gene matches. CDR3 loop: CASSDVAGRGQFF. In nucleotides, the CDR3 is TGTGCCAGCAGTGATGTAGCGGGGAGGGGGCAGTTCTTC.

The chain employs TRBV4-3 and TRBJ1-4; D is unresolved. CDR1 and CDR2 (germline): LGHNA, YSLEER. Trimming took off 0 bases at V and 1 base at J, with 9 bases between the two ends. The CDR3 has 16 residues. The CDR3, as DNA: TGCGCCAGCAGCCAAGATGGAGGCGGAACTAATGAAAAACTGTTTTTT. Its protein product is CASSQDGGGTNEKLFF.

This rearrangement joins TRBV29-1 to TRBJ2-7; 8 nucleotides line up with TRBD1. Germline V gene sequence: CDR1 SQVTM, CDR2 ANQGSEA. This CDR3 has 14 amino acids. Losses at the gene ends were 7 bases for V and 4 bases for J; bases not matched to a gene: 12. This CDR3 reads CSARPDRAPYEQYF. As DNA, the CDR3 is TGCAGCGCTAGACCGGACAGGGCCCCATACGAGCAGTACTTC.